This entry describes one T cell receptor (beta chain). The sample originates from a study of shared clonotypes between healthy human individuals. Positively selected for CCR7, the CD45RO-negative cells used as naive CD8 cells excluded terminally differentiated effector memory CD45RA+ cells. The CDR3 has 11 residues. Deletions cut 2 bases from V and 10 bases from J, with 6 bases between. Germline V lookup: CDR1 LNHDA, CDR2 SQIVND (reference sequence). This table comes from immunoSEQ multiplex PCR, and its TCRdb copy is limited to in-frame clones, with some not included. The profile shows about 2.2 million clones, 93% of them singletons.

The chain couples TRBV19 to TRBJ2-1, with D maybe TRBD2 (6 bases). The sample consisted of naive CD8+ T cells from PBMCs. This TCR was recovered from a man between 18 and 29 years old in good health. Some clones in this sample may be carry-over from other donors' samples. CDR3 DNA sequence: TGTGCCAGTAGTATACGGGAGGAGCAGTTCTTC. Translation gives CASSIREEQFF.